This T cell receptor (beta chain) was captured in a study of blood T cell repertoires in COVID-19 (dated by TCRdb to the early 2020s). Regarding the complete study: Samples covering the acute and convalescent phases of COVID-19 were provided by collaborators in the United States, Italy and Spain. The material from the prospective study consisted of cDNA or gDNA derived from T cells, B-cell-depleted T cells, or PBMCs. Subjects who had been exposed to COVID-19, were actively infected with it, or had recovered from it provided the deeply sampled blood TCRbeta repertoires that made up the dataset. The repertoires were released in a freely available public database intended as a resource for research on the immune response to SARS-CoV-2. Samples came from the ongoing ImmuneRACE study (first 160 participants) plus 1,254 subjects from 6 global collaborators. A de-identified subject ID, COVID-19 status, age in years and sex were almost always included in the sample metadata. Where HLA class I and class II types were available, the types were taken from metadata supplied by the sample provider, not from assay-based typing. General conclusions and limits of the study: How much clinical and demographic metadata was included differed by source and by participant, and the metadata was provided uncurated.

TCRbeta CDR3 regions were amplified from genomic DNA using the immunoSEQ Assay, a bias-controlled multiplex PCR. Under the source paper's analysis protocol: The number of nucleated cells in each sample was estimated from the amplification of reference gene primers within the assay. To quantify the absolute abundance of each unique TCRbeta CDR3 rearrangement, sequence reads were collapsed and filtered. For each sample, productive Simpson clonality was calculated as the square root of Simpson's diversity index across productive rearrangements. TCRdb mirrors the immuneACCESS table, restricted to in-frame sequences. Some clones are absent from its copies; in checked studies, under half trace to an unresolved V gene, and the reason for the others is unknown. V, J and clone size reflect that table, while D and trimming were determined from the DNA. For this sample the table gives tens of thousands of clones, of which approximately 90% were detected only once. The ten largest clones take up 2.3% of the sample.

Including the terminal cysteine and phenylalanine, the CDR3 comprises 14 residues. The entry retains the CDR3 DNA only, 42 bases that are in frame from base 1. Sequences MNHEY (CDR1) and SVGAGI (CDR2) are obtained from the germline V gene. V is reduced by 6 bases and J by 2 bases, leaving a spacing of 13 bases between them. Comments on this clone: It has no known antigen specificity. There are no base qualities to consult, and no much larger clone falls within one base.

Collaborating institutions collected whole blood in K2EDTA tubes following their own protocols. For TCRbeta analysis, collaborator samples were shipped as frozen whole blood, as isolated PBMCs, or as DNA extracted from either sample type. The TCR comes from a human donor with active COVID-19. The donor label of this sample is uncertain. The V and J segments used are TRBV6-5 and TRBJ1-2; the D segment cannot be called with confidence. Sequenced sample: peripheral blood. CDR3 reads: CASSGSVRNYGYTF. The DNA sequence is as follows: TGTGCCAGCAGCGGGTCCGTGAGAAACTATGGCTACACCTTC.